Below are 10 T cell receptor beta chains sequenced from a single sample in a study of cytomegalovirus exposure and HLA in healthy donors. PCR amplification relied on 60 Vbeta primers (plus 13 Jbeta primers). TCRdb's table, derived via immunoSEQ multiplex PCR, lists solely in-frame clones and lacks some. The sample holds 150,000 to 200,000 clones, 81% seen once. The sequencing sample was made of PBMCs. Receptor source: a man aged 18-30 years in good health and CMV-seronegative.

V usage is TRBV27 and J usage is TRBJ1-5; TRBD1 is a possible D gene (5 bases). The ends were cut back, 6 bases at V and 4 bases at J, with 13 bases in the middle. The CDR3 loop spans 14 amino acids. The V gene's germline CDR1 is MNHEY and CDR2 SMNVEV (reference sequence). The chain's CDR3 is CASRPQERNQPQHF. CDR3 DNA: TGTGCCAGCAGACCACAGGAGAGAAATCAGCCCCAGCATTTT.

V is TRBV5-6 and J is TRBJ1-3; tentatively, D is TRBD1 (6 bases). Germline V gene data show CDR1 as SGHDT and CDR2 as YYEEEE. V gave up 5 bases and J gave up 8 bases, with 14 bases separating them. The CDR3 is 13 amino acids. In DNA, the CDR3 is TGTGCCAGCAGGGGGGCTATCCAGGACACCATATATTTT. Its protein is CASRGAIQDTIYF. The entire variable domain, with the rest obtained from reference TRBV5-6 and TRBJ1-3, is as follows: DAGVTQSPTHLIKTRGQQVTLRCSPKSGHDTVSWYQQALGQGPQFIFQYYEEEERQRGNFPDRFSGHQFPNYSSELNVNALLLGDSALYLCASRGAIQDTIYFGEGSWLTVV.

The chain recombines TRBV10-2 with TRBJ2-1; no reliable D call. The germline CDR1 and CDR2 sequences are WSHSY and SAAADI. This CDR3 contains 14 residues. Trimming removed 2 bases from V and 4 bases from J, with 9 bases in between. CDR3 sequence (DNA): TGCGCCAGCAGTGAGGTAGCCATGTACAATGAGCAGTTCTTC. This codes for CASSEVAMYNEQFF.

The CDR3 loop reads CASSLTYEAFF. The CDR3 coding sequence is TGTGCCAGCAGCTTAACTTACGAAGCTTTCTTT. The rearrangement joins TRBV7-9 to TRBJ1-1, with D unresolved. CDR3 size: 11 residues. V lost 2 bases, J lost 8 bases, and 6 bases lay in between. CDR1 and CDR2 from the germline V gene are SEHNR and FQNEAQ (reference sequence).

The rearrangement links TRBV5-1 to TRBJ2-7; D remains ambiguous. Trimming took 2 bases from V and 0 from J, leaving 9 bases between them. This CDR3 has 14 amino acids. Germline loops: CDR1 SGHRS, CDR2 YFSETQ. The CDR3 here is CASSFAPSSYEQYF. The CDR3 region has the DNA TGCGCCAGCAGCTTTGCCCCCAGCTCCTACGAGCAGTACTTC.

This clone was detected a few times. The chain carries TRBV6-6 and TRBJ2-2; no firm D call. The CDR3 totals 14 residues. Deletions cut 5 bases from V and 6 bases from J, with 13 bases between. Germline loops: CDR1 MNHNY, CDR2 SVGAGI (reference sequence). The DNA of the CDR3 is TGTGCCAGCAGTCAATCGCCGCCGGCCGGGGAGCTGTTTTTT. It specifies CASSQSPPAGELFF.

For this clone: Sequence at one end of the junction differs from germline and may be a read error. The CDR3 region is CASSLAWGQGYKQYF. CDR3 nucleotides: TGTGCCAGCAGCTTAGCTTGGGGGCAGGGCTACAAGCAGTACTTC. This chain links TRBV7-2 with TRBJ2-7; maybe TRBD1 (6 bases). Germline V gene data show CDR1 as SGHTA and CDR2 as FQGNSA. The CDR3 runs to 15 residues.

The chain is built from TRBV10-3 and TRBJ1-4; D uncertain. Germline CDR1 ENHRY, CDR2 SYGVKD. This CDR3 is built from 13 residues. V lost 3 bases and J lost 3, with 5 bases in between. This chain's CDR3 is CAISDQANEKLFF. The CDR3 DNA reads TGTGCCATCAGTGACCAGGCTAATGAAAAACTGTTTTTT.

This clone appeared a single time. This sequence joins TRBV6-5 and TRBJ2-3, with D perhaps TRBD2 (6 bases). V was clipped by 0 bases and J by 9 bases, with 10 bases between them. From germline, CDR1 is MNHEY and CDR2 SVGAGI. CDR3 length: 13 amino acids. The CDR3 here is CASSYSEEGTQYF. The CDR3 DNA is TGTGCCAGCAGTTACTCAGAGGAGGGGACGCAGTATTTT.

This chain uses TRBV7-6 with TRBJ2-7; 7 positions match TRBD2. Germline CDR1 SGHVS, CDR2 FNYEAQ. The CDR3 is made up of 13 amino acids. Trimming removed 5 bases from V and 2 bases from J; junction bases left unmatched: 3. CDR3 residues: CASSSGDPYEQYF. Here the CDR3 DNA reads TGTGCCAGCAGCAGCGGGGACCCCTACGAGCAGTACTTC.